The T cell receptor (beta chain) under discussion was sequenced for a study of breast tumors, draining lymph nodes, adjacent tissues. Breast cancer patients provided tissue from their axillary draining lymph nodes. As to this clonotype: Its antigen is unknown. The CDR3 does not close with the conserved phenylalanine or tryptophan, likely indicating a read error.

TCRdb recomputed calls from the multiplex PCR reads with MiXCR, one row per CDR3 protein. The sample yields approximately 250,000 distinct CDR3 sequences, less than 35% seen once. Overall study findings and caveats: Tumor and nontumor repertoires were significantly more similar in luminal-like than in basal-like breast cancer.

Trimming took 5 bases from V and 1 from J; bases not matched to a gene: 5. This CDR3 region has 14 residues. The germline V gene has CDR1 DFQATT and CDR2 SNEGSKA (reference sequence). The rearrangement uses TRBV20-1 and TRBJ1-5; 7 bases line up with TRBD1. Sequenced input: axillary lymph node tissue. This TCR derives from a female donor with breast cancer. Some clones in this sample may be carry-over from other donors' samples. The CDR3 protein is CSADDRVSNQPQHG. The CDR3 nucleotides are TGCAGTGCTGATGACAGGGTAAGCAATCAGCCCCAGCATGGT.